Below, one T cell receptor beta chain is given with its context. This clonotype is termed large (0.1 to 1%). Its antigen has not been determined. It has no much larger one-base neighbor in the sample; base qualities were not kept. The method behind the library was PCR. The sequencing machine was an Illumina HiSeq 2000. The public reads were run again by TCRdb, first through fastp at Q25 and then through MiXCR, and only productive beta chains were kept. Identical CDR3 protein sequences are pooled into one entry, listed with their most common genes and DNA. The sample data list some 20,000 distinct CDR3 sequences, and about 50% of these were observed just once. The ten most abundant clones make up around a quarter of the sample. This sample was included in a study of tumor-infiltrating lymphocytes in oesophageal squamous cell carcinoma (TCRdb year 2016). The CDR3 has 14 amino acids, counting the end cysteine and phenylalanine. The sequence is cut down to CDR3 DNA, 42 bases in frame from base 1. The junction shows trimming of 4 bases on V and 3 bases on J, plus 12 bases between the germline ends. CDR1 and CDR2 (SGHVS, FQNEAQ) derive from the germline V gene.

The receptor was derived from a male donor with esophageal squamous cell carcinoma. Here the chain combines TRBV7-8 and TRBJ1-2; the D segment could be TRBD1, given 5 matching bases. The sample consisted of esophageal tumor tissue. The CDR3 protein sequence reads: CASSSGRADYGYTF. The bases read TGTGCCAGCAGCTCGGGACGGGCGGACTATGGCTACACCTTC.